This record covers a single T cell receptor (beta chain). The target antigen is unknown. The CDR3 is made up of 15 amino acids. Deletions cut 5 bases from V and 3 bases from J, with 16 bases between. Germline V gives CDR1 SGHDT, CDR2 YYEEEE. Both 60 Vbeta primers and 13 Jbeta primers went into the PCR. Sequencing used immunoSEQ multiplex PCR; TCRdb keeps in-frame clones, though not all of them. The sample lists approximately 160,000 clones; roughly 80% were seen once. This record belongs to a study of cytomegalovirus exposure and HLA in healthy donors. Regarding the study as a whole: No immune exposure information besides CMV serostatus was available. Later analysis found that TCR beta chains associated with HLA were more clonally expanded than other, equally common chains. CMV antigen specificity of three CMV-associated chains was confirmed in vitro.

This sequence joins TRBV5-6 and TRBJ2-3, with D possibly being TRBD2 (6 bases). The origin of this receptor is a man younger than 35 in good health and CMV-seronegative. Sequencing input: PBMCs. This CDR3 reads CASRSLGGETDTQYF. For the CDR3, the DNA is TGTGCCAGCAGGTCTCTAGGCGGGGAAACAGATACGCAGTATTTT.